The following is a TCR beta chain sequence with its context. These data originate in a study of T-cell reconstitution after alpha-beta-depleted transplantation in children. CDR3 length: 16 amino acids. V dropped 6 bases and J dropped 3; count of bases not matched to a gene: 7. It was with unique molecular identifiers that the TCRbeta library was prepared. Each CDR3 protein gets one entry after TCRdb re-called the PCR reads with MiXCR. Among approximately 400,000 distinct CDR3 sequences, approximately 11% were seen once, and the ten largest hold 5% to 6.5%. The specimen was PBMCs from the stem cell graft donor, collected from the stem cell graft. This sequence joins TRBV12-3 or TRBV12-4 and TRBJ1-4; 10 bases are a match to TRBD1. The sequence came from a human donor who donated a stem cell graft to a child with acute myeloid leukemia. The DNA of the CDR3 is TGTGCCAGCAGCCTCGACAGGGGGCAGGCTAATGAAAAACTGTTTTTT. Translated: CASSLDRGQANEKLFF.